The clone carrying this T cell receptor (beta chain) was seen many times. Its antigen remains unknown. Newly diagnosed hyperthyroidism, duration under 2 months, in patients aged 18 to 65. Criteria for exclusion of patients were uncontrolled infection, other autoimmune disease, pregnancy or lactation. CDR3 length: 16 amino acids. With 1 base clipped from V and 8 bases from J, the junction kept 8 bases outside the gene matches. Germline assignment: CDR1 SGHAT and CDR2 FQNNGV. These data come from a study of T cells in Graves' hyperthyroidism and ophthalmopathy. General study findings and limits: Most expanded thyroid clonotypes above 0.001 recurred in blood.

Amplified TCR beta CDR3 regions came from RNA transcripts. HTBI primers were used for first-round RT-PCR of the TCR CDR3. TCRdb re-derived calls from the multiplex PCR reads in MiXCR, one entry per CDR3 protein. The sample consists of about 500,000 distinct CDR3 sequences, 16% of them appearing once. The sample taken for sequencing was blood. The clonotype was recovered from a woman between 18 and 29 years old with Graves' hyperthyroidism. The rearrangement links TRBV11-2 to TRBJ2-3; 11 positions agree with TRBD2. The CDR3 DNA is TGTGCCAGCAGCTTAGCTACTAGCGGGGGACGTACTACGCAGTATTTT. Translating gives CASSLATSGGRTTQYF.